Below are 6 T cell receptor beta chains sequenced from a single sample in a study of siplizumab effects on memory and regulatory T cells. Sequenced by immunoSEQ multiplex PCR; TCRdb stores in-frame clones only, minus some. The table includes around 97,000 clones, about 95% detected once. Sequencing input: non-Treg CD4+ T cells sorted from blood. All receptors derive from a human donor in good health.

The chain couples TRBV5-1 to TRBJ2-2; 11 nucleotides match TRBD2. V was clipped by 2 bases and J by 2 bases; unmatched bases: 2. Germline V CDR1 and CDR2: SGHRS, YFSETQ. CDR3 length: 16 amino acids. CDR3 nucleotide sequence: TGCGCCAGCAGCTTTCTAGCGGGAGGCAACACCGGGGAGCTGTTTTTT. It yields the protein CASSFLAGGNTGELFF.

The chain couples TRBV5-1 to TRBJ2-5, with D perhaps TRBD2 (5 bases). The J call is doubtful: the DNA matches TRBJ2-7 better. The CDR3 length is 14 residues. Per germline, CDR1 SGHRS and CDR2 YFSETQ. The CDR3 here is CASSLFGDSYEQYF. DNA of the CDR3: TGCGCCAGCAGCTTGTTCGGGGACTCCTACGAGCAGTACTTC.

This rearrangement joins TRBV28 to TRBJ2-7; 7 bases line up with TRBD2. V lost 8 bases to trimming and J lost 3 bases; unmatched junction nucleotides: 4. The CDR3 spans 12 residues. CDR1 and CDR2 from the germline V gene are MDHEN and SYDVKM. The CDR3 DNA is TGTGCCAGCCGGGGGGACCTCTACGAGCAGTACTTC. This translates into CASRGDLYEQYF.

The chain carries TRBV19 and TRBJ2-2; D might be TRBD1 (6 bases). The CDR3 length is 14 residues. Germline values: CDR1 LNHDA, CDR2 SQIVND (reference sequence). V lost 1 base to trimming and J lost 4 bases, with 7 bases between them. The CDR3 bases are TGTGCCAGTAGTATAGCCAGGGGCACCGGGGAGCTGTTTTTT. Protein product: CASSIARGTGELFF.

This rearrangement joins TRBV6-1 to TRBJ2-1, with D maybe TRBD1 (5 bases). The V gene's germline CDR1 is MNHNS and CDR2 SASEGT. The germline V and J ends were trimmed by 4 bases and 2 bases, with 12 bases remaining between them. CDR3 length: 15 amino acids. The CDR3 coding sequence is TGTGCCAGCAGTGTAGTTACAGGACCCTACAATGAGCAGTTCTTC. This gives the protein CASSVVTGPYNEQFF.

Comments on this clone: In this CDR3 the conserved last residue, phenylalanine or tryptophan, is missing, so a read error is likely. The chain is built from TRBV30 and TRBJ1-1, with D unresolved. Germline V gene sequence: CDR1 GTSNPN, CDR2 SVGIG (reference sequence). This CDR3 is 14 amino acids long. The CDR3 coding sequence is TGTGCCCGGAGTGTACTAGAGGGCGTGACTGAAGCTTTCTCT. Protein sequence: CARSVLEGVTEAFS.